This entry lists 4 T cell receptor beta chains sequenced from one sample in a study of blood T cell repertoires in COVID-19. The assay was immunoSEQ multiplex PCR, and TCRdb's table has in-frame clones only and misses some. The table has fewer than 400,000 clones, under 95% seen once. Sample: PBMCs or T cells enriched from blood (not recorded which). The receptors were gathered from a woman aged 25 to 45 who had recovered from COVID-19.

J is TRBJ2-1 and V is TRBV9; the match to TRBD1 covers 11 bases. Per germline, CDR1 SGDLS and CDR2 YYNGEE. The CDR3 is made up of 16 amino acids. J was trimmed by 5 bases and V by 4 bases; bases with no gene match: 8. The CDR3: CASSSSGTGGNNEQFF. The CDR3 nucleotides read TGTGCCAGCAGCTCGTCCGGGACAGGGGGAAACAATGAGCAGTTCTTC.

The gene calls are TRBV28 and TRBJ1-2; tentative D call: TRBD1 (6 bases). V was trimmed by 11 bases and J by 6 bases, leaving 13 bases between them. This CDR3 is 11 amino acids long. CDR1 and CDR2 (germline): MDHEN, SYDVKM. The CDR3 region has the DNA TGTGCCTTAACAGGGAGTGATGGCTACACCTTC. As protein: CALTGSDGYTF.

The chain recombines TRBV28 with TRBJ2-3; TRBD1 is a possible D gene (5 bases). Germline-derived CDR1 and CDR2 are MDHEN and SYDVKM. Deletions cut 5 bases from V and 0 bases from J, with 15 bases between. The CDR3 has 16 residues. The CDR3 nucleotides read TGTGCCAGCAGTCCCCAGGGTACCACTAGCACAGATACGCAGTATTTT. Protein: CASSPQGTTSTDTQYF.

This clone was found once. The chain combines TRBV6-4 with TRBJ2-3; weak D call: TRBD1 (5 bases). Trimming pared 4 bases from V and 5 bases from J, leaving 10 bases between. CDR1 and CDR2 (germline): MRHNA, SNTAGT. The length of the CDR3 is 13 residues. DNA for the CDR3: TGTGCCAGCAGTGTCTCTCAGGGAGATACGCAGTATTTT. Translating gives CASSVSQGDTQYF.